The source of this T cell receptor (beta chain) is a study of OX40 agonist ivuxolimab in advanced cancers. Across the whole study: Cancers in dose escalation were hepatocellular, melanoma, renal cell and head and neck. Findings of the study overall: Antigens targeted by the expanded peripheral T cells were not determined. Clones of CD4+ and CD8+ blood T cells grew by week 6 at doses of 0.1 to 3.0 mg/kg.

The CDR3 loop spans 13 amino acids. Germline CDR1 is SEHNR and CDR2 is FQNEAQ (reference sequence). V lost 2 bases and J lost 3, with 8 bases in between. Points on this clone: Its antigen is not known.

This table comes from immunoSEQ multiplex PCR, and its TCRdb copy is limited to in-frame clones, with some not included. The repertoire holds 80,000 to 95,000 clones, with about 86% as singletons. The sequence was obtained from an adult with an advanced solid tumor such as melanoma, head and neck, liver or kidney cancer. The gene calls are TRBV7-9 and TRBJ2-7, with D unresolved. This material consisted of CD4+ or CD8+ T cells sorted from blood, taken in a trial of the OX40 agonist ivuxolimab. The CDR3 reads CASSLSNSYEQYF. In nucleotides, the CDR3 is TGTGCCAGCAGCTTATCGAACAGCTACGAGCAGTACTTC.